A selection of T cell receptor beta chains follows, all from one sample in a study of T cells in Graves' hyperthyroidism and ophthalmopathy. TCRdb reanalysed the multiplex PCR reads using MiXCR and keeps one entry per CDR3 protein. The top ten hold less than 75% of the sample, which has hundreds of thousands of distinct CDR3 sequences, 25% seen once. The sample consisted of blood. Receptor source: a man in his forties or fifties with Graves' hyperthyroidism. The CDR3 runs from the conserved cysteine through the conserved F or W. A D gene is named only where the DNA matches it firmly. Clone size is not always given. Where it is, it says once, few, many or a class for expanded clones.

j_call clone_size v_call cdr3_length d_call cdr3_aa cdr3_nt
TRBJ2-3 few TRBV6-2/TRBV6-3 15 . CASSYEGISTDTQYF TGTGCCAGCAGTTACGAGGGCATCAGCACAGATACGCAGTATTTT
TRBJ1-1 . TRBV24-1 15 . CATSDSGSLGTEAFF TGTGCCACCAGTGATTCTGGCTCCCTGGGTACTGAAGCTTTCTTT
TRBJ1-1 . TRBV12-3/TRBV12-4 14 . CASIPDGLFTEAFF TGTGCCAGCATTCCCGACGGCCTATTCACTGAAGCTTTCTTT
TRBJ2-5 few TRBV5-1 16 TRBD2 CASSSRGLAGVETQYF TGCGCCAGCAGCTCCAGGGGACTAGCGGGAGTTGAGACCCAGTACTTC
TRBJ2-1 . TRBV6-6 16 . CASSYSGGSSYNEQFF TGTGCCAGCAGTTACTCGGGAGGAAGCTCCTACAATGAGCAGTTCTTC
TRBJ2-3 few TRBV28 17 . CASEKPNRELGTDTQYF TGTGCCAGCGAGAAGCCAAACCGGGAATTGGGCACAGATACGCAGTATTTT
TRBJ2-7 . TRBV3-1 17 TRBD2 CASSPLTLREGPYEQYF TGTGCCAGCAGCCCCCTGACTCTGAGGGAGGGCCCCTACGAGCAGTACTTC
TRBJ1-5 few TRBV20-1 16 TRBD1 CSASPRGQGLNQPQHF TGCAGTGCTAGCCCCAGGGGACAGGGACTCAATCAGCCCCAGCATTTT
TRBJ2-3 . TRBV28 17 TRBD2 CASSFFSSGRSTDTRYF TGTGCCAGCAGTTTCTTTTCCAGCGGGAGGAGCACAGATACGCGGTATTTT
TRBJ2-1 . TRBV18 16 TRBD1 CASSQVRQGPNNEQFF TGTGCCAGCTCGCAGGTTAGACAGGGGCCAAACAATGAGCAGTTCTTC